There are many counts of the clone carrying this TCR beta chain. Its antigen is not identified. The sample originates from a study of T cells in Graves' hyperthyroidism and ophthalmopathy. Study background: Peripheral blood was acquired at first diagnosis, ahead of any therapy whatsoever.

Study results and limitations: A median approximately 6.5 months before onset, the model predicted ophthalmopathy.

From RNA transcripts, TCR beta CDR3 regions were amplified. Primed by the HTBI set, a first-round RT-PCR was run on the TCR CDR3. TCRdb reanalysed the multiplex PCR reads using MiXCR and keeps one entry per CDR3 protein. This table holds about 380,000 distinct CDR3 sequences, roughly 18% found once. The V and J ends lost 2 bases and 0 bases respectively, with 14 bases between them. CDR1 and CDR2 (germline): LNHNV, YYDKDF (reference sequence). The CDR3 is made up of 18 amino acids. What was sequenced was blood. The V gene is TRBV15, the J gene TRBJ2-6, with D tentatively TRBD1 (5 bases). This receptor was obtained from a man younger than 35 with Graves' ophthalmopathy. CDR3 region: CATSRKTQGDSGANVLTF. The CDR3 DNA reads TGTGCCACCAGCAGAAAAACACAAGGGGACTCTGGGGCCAACGTCCTGACTTTC.